This TCR beta chain originates from a study of T cells in Graves' hyperthyroidism and ophthalmopathy. Findings and caveats of the study: The model made its ophthalmopathy prediction, and onset followed a median approximately 7 months later. Peripheral blood also featured most of the thyroid clonotypes expanded above 0.001.

Clinicians diagnosed patients from clinical symptoms, serum thyroxine and TRAb, thyroid ultrasound and orbital computed tomography. Isolation of PBMCs was performed on approximately 10 ml fresh peripheral blood. This CDR3 is 13 amino acids long. Germline values: CDR1 LNHDA, CDR2 SQIVND (reference sequence). V was clipped by 2 bases and J by 5 bases, with 6 bases between them. Amplified TCR beta CDR3 regions came from RNA transcripts. HTBI primers were the set used in a first-round RT-PCR of the TCR CDR3. TCRdb redid the calling of the multiplex PCR reads with MiXCR, one entry per CDR3 protein. The data contain about 600,000 distinct CDR3 sequences, approximately 14% of them singletons. Notes on this clonotype: Antigen specificity is unknown.

The chain recombines TRBV19 with TRBJ2-2, with D perhaps TRBD1 (6 bases). The TCR sequence derives from a woman in her 50s with Graves' ophthalmopathy. Sequenced: blood. The CDR3 DNA sequence: TGTGCCAGTAGTATAAGGGGGACCGGGGAGCTGTTTTTT. Its translation is CASSIRGTGELFF.